This T cell receptor (beta chain) is from a study of OX40 agonist ivuxolimab in advanced cancers. Study at large: In this cohort, patients received ivuxolimab, an agonistic anti-OX40 (CD134) antibody. Findings of the study overall: Researchers did not determine the expanded peripheral T cells' antigen specificity. By week 6 at 0.1 to 3.0 mg/kg, blood CD4+ and CD8+ T cells had expanded clonally.

Details on this clone: Its matching antigen is unknown.

Germline loops: CDR1 SEHNR, CDR2 FQNEAQ (reference sequence). Trimming removed 6 bases at V and 5 bases at J, with 8 bases between. The CDR3 runs to 12 residues. The data were produced by immunoSEQ multiplex PCR, yet TCRdb's version contains in-frame clones alone and is incomplete. The table includes some 64,000 clones, about 91% detected once. V is TRBV7-9 and J is TRBJ2-1; unclear D gene. This receptor was identified in an adult with an advanced solid tumor such as melanoma, head and neck, liver or kidney cancer. The sequencing used CD4+ or CD8+ T cells sorted from blood, collected in a trial of the OX40 agonist ivuxolimab. CDR3: CASSHGNNEQFF. The CDR3 nucleotides are TGTGCCAGCAGTCACGGTAACAATGAGCAGTTCTTC.